This T cell receptor beta chain was profiled in a study of shared clonotypes between healthy human individuals. This clone was recorded at least ten times. All the donors were Caucasian adults who lived in Nashville, Tennessee. Trimming removed 0 bases at V and 5 bases at J, with 7 bases between. CDR1 and CDR2 (germline): LGHNA, YNFKEQ. This CDR3 has 13 residues. Sorted subsets were amplified in replicate PCRs using 200 ng DNA, roughly 30,000 T cell genomes. TCRdb's table, derived via immunoSEQ multiplex PCR, lists solely in-frame clones and lacks some. The repertoire holds approximately 98,000 clones, with around 68% as singletons.

The specimen was memory CD8+ T cells sorted from blood. The subset is: CD45RO+ cells pooled with CCR7-negative TemRA cells. This TCR came from a woman in her thirties in good health. The rearrangement uses TRBV4-2 and TRBJ1-1; tentatively, D is TRBD1 (5 bases). For the CDR3, the DNA is TGTGCCAGCAGCCAAGATGGGGGAACTGAAGCTTTCTTT. It specifies CASSQDGGTEAFF.